The sequence of this TCR beta chain was determined in a study of blood T cells in healthy people across ages. General study findings and limits: Across the age range, TCR beta diversity per million T cells fell in a roughly linear way. It was not possible, with unsorted PBMCs, to conclusively compare naive and antigen-experienced cells.

V was clipped by 5 bases and J by 4 bases; unmatched bases: 5. The germline CDR1 and CDR2 sequences are SGHTA and FQGNSA. The CDR3 is 14 amino acids. This clonotype came up a few times. Its specificity is not known. For the second PCR, which ran for about 7 to 12 cycles, a sample-barcoded 5' primer and a J-beta primer mix were used. MiXCR, applied by TCRdb to the 5' RACE reads, yields one record per CDR3 protein. Of around 900,000 distinct CDR3 sequences listed, more than 25% were seen once; the top ten hold roughly 17%. The chain has TRBV7-2 and TRBJ1-1; 9 nucleotides align to TRBD1. This clonotype originated in a woman of 80 years or more in good health. Sequenced sample: blood. CDR3 protein: CASSVTGGGTEAFF. DNA of the CDR3: TGTGCCAGCAGCGTGACAGGGGGGGGCACTGAAGCTTTCTTT.